A selection of T cell receptor beta chains follows, all from one sample in a study of T cells after yellow fever vaccination. TCRdb re-called the 5' RACE reads through MiXCR, storing one row per CDR3 protein. The sample includes hundreds of thousands of distinct CDR3 sequences, approximately 13% of them seen just once. Sequenced material: PBMCs, taken on the day of the yellow fever booster vaccination. The receptor set was obtained from a young man who received the YFV17D yellow fever vaccine. Both conserved end residues are part of each CDR3.

J: TRBJ1-1; V: TRBV20-1; CDR3: CSVGTGGEAFF
J: TRBJ2-7; V: TRBV28; CDR3: CASRGTGSSYEQYF
J: TRBJ2-3; V: TRBV5-1; CDR3: CASNRTGGLDTQYF
J: TRBJ1-4; V: TRBV6-5; CDR3: CASSYSRVEGEKLFF
J: TRBJ2-7; V: TRBV18; CDR3: CASSPPELAGNEQYF
J: TRBJ2-1; V: TRBV18; CDR3: CASSPPTAYNEQFF
J: TRBJ2-1; V: TRBV6-2/TRBV6-3; CDR3: CASSTGNEQFF
J: TRBJ2-1; V: TRBV15; CDR3: CATSRDGTSGSTYNEQFF
J: TRBJ2-3; V: TRBV15; CDR3: CATSLKMGQVERDTQYF
J: TRBJ2-7; V: TRBV18; CDR3: CASSPPPGRLEQYF
J: TRBJ1-2; V: TRBV5-1; CDR3: CASSSVDSGGYTF
J: TRBJ2-1; V: TRBV5-1; CDR3: CASGREGLAGAQFF
J: TRBJ2-7; V: TRBV7-8; CDR3: CASSFPGQGFGEQYF
J: TRBJ2-7; V: TRBV5-1; CDR3: CASSGASYEQYF
J: TRBJ2-1; V: TRBV6-2/TRBV6-3; CDR3: CASTPHRDYYNEQFF
J: TRBJ2-1; V: TRBV25-1; CDR3: CASSELTSGSDEQFF
J: TRBJ2-2; V: TRBV29-1; CDR3: CSGWGGPDTGELFF
J: TRBJ2-3; V: TRBV11-3; CDR3: CASSPGGTQSTDTQYF
J: TRBJ2-1; V: TRBV11-3; CDR3: CASSSFPASGRGEQFF
J: TRBJ1-5; V: TRBV10-2; CDR3: CASTPTGGGNQPQHF
J: TRBJ2-7; V: TRBV5-1; CDR3: CASSLGRQTYEQYF
J: TRBJ1-1; V: TRBV29-1; CDR3: CSVYRGNTEAFF
J: TRBJ1-1; V: TRBV20-1; CDR3: CSAPGQGGTEAFF
J: TRBJ2-7; V: TRBV10-2; CDR3: CASSEGSGTAHEQYF
J: TRBJ2-1; V: TRBV6-2/TRBV6-3; CDR3: CASSPNGLAYNEQFF
J: TRBJ1-5; V: TRBV5-1; CDR3: CASSLDHNQPQHF
J: TRBJ2-3; V: TRBV4-3; CDR3: CASSQGQGPRDTDTQYF
J: TRBJ2-1; V: TRBV20-1; CDR3: CSAAPGGLAHEQFF
J: TRBJ2-1; V: TRBV11-2; CDR3: CASSTYRDRGLNEQFF
J: TRBJ2-3; V: TRBV5-1; CDR3: CASNRDGGSTDTQYF
J: TRBJ2-7; V: TRBV13; CDR3: CASTLGVSGPYEQYF
J: TRBJ2-7; V: TRBV20-1; CDR3: CSATRLDEQYF
J: TRBJ2-5; V: TRBV18; CDR3: CASSPQGLAGGPRETQYF
J: TRBJ1-6; V: TRBV20-1; CDR3: CSAPKGGPYNSPLHF
J: TRBJ2-1; V: TRBV24-1; CDR3: CATSSSWAGDYNEQFF
J: TRBJ1-2; V: TRBV7-6; CDR3: CASSLALGDGYTF
J: TRBJ2-1; V: TRBV21-1; CDR3: CATQGELAGGLSSYNEQFF
J: TRBJ2-3; V: TRBV7-2; CDR3: CASSTSQATDTQYF
J: TRBJ2-7; V: TRBV5-1; CDR3: CASSVGLLSYEQYF
J: TRBJ1-1; V: TRBV9; CDR3: CASSEGQNTEAFF
J: TRBJ2-7; V: TRBV21-1; CDR3: CASSAGTSPYEQYF
J: TRBJ1-1; V: TRBV14; CDR3: CASSQESMVAFF
J: TRBJ2-3; V: TRBV7-9; CDR3: CASSWGSSASTDTQYF
J: TRBJ2-3; V: TRBV5-1; CDR3: CASSLAAGYGTDTQYF
J: TRBJ2-7; V: TRBV30; CDR3: CAWTQGAGQYF
J: TRBJ2-7; V: TRBV7-2; CDR3: CASSSRTSSVEQYF
J: TRBJ2-7; V: TRBV3-1; CDR3: CASSPLGGIDEQYF